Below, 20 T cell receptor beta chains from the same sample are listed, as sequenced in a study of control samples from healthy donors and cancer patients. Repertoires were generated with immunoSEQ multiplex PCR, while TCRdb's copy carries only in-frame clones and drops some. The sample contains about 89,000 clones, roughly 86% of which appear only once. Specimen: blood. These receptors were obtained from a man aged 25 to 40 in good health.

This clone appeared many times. DNA of the CDR3: TGTGCCAGCAACCCGACTACCTCTTCCTACAATGAGCAGTTCTTC. Its translation: CASNPTTSSYNEQFF. The chain is built from TRBV6-5 and TRBJ2-1; tentatively, D is TRBD2 (5 bases). Germline V lookup: CDR1 MNHEY, CDR2 SVGAGI. The CDR3 is 15 amino acids. The V end was cut by 7 bases, the J end by 1 base, with 14 bases between.

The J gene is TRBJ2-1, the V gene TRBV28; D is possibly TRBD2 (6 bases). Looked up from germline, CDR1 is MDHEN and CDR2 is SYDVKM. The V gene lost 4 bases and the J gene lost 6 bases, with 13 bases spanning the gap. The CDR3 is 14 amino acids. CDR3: CASSWAGTSNEQFF. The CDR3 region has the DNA TGTGCCAGCAGTTGGGCGGGAACCTCCAATGAGCAGTTCTTC.

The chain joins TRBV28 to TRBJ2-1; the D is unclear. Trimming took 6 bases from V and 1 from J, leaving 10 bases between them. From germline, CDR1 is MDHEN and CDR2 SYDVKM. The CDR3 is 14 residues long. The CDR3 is CASSPRISYNEQFF. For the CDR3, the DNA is TGTGCCAGCAGCCCTCGTATTTCCTACAATGAGCAGTTCTTC.

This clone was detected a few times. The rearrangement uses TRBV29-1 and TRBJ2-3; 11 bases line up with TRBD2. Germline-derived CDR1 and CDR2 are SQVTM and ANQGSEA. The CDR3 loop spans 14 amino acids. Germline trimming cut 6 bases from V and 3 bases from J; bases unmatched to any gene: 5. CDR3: CSVVAGGLTDTQYF. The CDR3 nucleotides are TGCAGCGTCGTAGCGGGGGGGCTAACAGATACGCAGTATTTT.

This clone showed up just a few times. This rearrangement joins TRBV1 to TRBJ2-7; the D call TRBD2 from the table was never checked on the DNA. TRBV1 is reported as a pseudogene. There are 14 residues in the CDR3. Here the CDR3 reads CTSSQGGPAGEQYV. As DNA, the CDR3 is TGCACCAGCAGCCAGGGAGGACCGGCGGGTGAGCAGTACGTC.

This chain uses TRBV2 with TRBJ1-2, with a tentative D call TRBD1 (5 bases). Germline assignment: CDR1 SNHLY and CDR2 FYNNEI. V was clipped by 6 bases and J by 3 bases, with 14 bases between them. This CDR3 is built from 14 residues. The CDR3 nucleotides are TGTGCCAGCAGCAGCGGGGGTACGGACTATGGCTACACCTTC. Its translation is CASSSGGTDYGYTF.

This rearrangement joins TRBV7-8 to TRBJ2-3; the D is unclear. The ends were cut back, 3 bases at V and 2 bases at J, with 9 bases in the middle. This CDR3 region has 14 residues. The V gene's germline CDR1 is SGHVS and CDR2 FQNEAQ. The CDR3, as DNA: TGTGCCAGCAGCTTCACAGAAACCACAGATACGCAGTATTTT. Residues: CASSFTETTDTQYF.

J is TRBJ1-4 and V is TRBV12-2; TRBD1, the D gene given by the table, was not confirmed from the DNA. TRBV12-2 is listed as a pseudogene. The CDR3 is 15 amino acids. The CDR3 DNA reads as TGTGCAAGTCGCTTAGCGGACAGGGGCTATGAAAAACTGTTTTTT. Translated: CASRLADRGYEKLFF.

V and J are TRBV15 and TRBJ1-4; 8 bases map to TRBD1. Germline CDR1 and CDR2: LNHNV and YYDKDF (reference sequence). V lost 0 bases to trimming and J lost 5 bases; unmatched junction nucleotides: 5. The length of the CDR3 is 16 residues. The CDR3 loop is CATSREKQGGNEKLFF. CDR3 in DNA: TGTGCCACCAGCAGAGAGAAACAGGGGGGGAATGAAAAACTGTTTTTT.

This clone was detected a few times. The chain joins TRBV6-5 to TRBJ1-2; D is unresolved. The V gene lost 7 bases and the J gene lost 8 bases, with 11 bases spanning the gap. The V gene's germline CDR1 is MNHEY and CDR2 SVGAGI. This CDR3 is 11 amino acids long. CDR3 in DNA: TGTGCCAGCAAGGGAGGAACCGGCTACACCTTC. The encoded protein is CASKGGTGYTF.

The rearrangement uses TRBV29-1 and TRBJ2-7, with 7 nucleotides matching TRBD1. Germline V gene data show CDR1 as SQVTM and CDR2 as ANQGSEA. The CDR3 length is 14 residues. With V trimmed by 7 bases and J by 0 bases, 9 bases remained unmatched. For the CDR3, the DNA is TGCAGCGGCAGCCGGGACAGCAGCTCCTACGAGCAGTACTTC. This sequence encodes CSGSRDSSSYEQYF.

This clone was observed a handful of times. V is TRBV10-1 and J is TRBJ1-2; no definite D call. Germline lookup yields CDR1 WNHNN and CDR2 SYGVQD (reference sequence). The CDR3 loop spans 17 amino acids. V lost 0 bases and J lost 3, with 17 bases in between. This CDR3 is CASSESLQFPPDYGYTF. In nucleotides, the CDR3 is TGCGCCAGCAGTGAGTCGTTGCAATTCCCTCCTGACTATGGCTACACCTTC.

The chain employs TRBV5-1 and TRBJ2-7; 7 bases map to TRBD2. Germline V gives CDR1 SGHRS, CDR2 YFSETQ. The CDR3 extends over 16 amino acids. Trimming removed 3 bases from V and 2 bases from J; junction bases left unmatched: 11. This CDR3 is CASSSRWGGSTYEQYF. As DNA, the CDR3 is TGCGCCAGCAGCTCCAGATGGGGAGGGTCGACCTACGAGCAGTACTTC.

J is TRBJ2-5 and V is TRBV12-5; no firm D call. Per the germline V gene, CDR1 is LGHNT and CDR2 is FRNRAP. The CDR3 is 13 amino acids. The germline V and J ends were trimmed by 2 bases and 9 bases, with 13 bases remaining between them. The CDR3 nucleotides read TGTGCTAGTGGTTTGCCCCCCGCCTTGTCCCAGTACTTC. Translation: CASGLPPALSQYF.

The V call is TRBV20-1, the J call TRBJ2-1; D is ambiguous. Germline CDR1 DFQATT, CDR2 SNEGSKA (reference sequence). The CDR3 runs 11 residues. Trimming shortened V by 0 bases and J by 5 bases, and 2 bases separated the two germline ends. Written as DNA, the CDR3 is TGCAGTGCTAGAGAGGACAATGAGCAGTTCTTC. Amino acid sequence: CSAREDNEQFF.

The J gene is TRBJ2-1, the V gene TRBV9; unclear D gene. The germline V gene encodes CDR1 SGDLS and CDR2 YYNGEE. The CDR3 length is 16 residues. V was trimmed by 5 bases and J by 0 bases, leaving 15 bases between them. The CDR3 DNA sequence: TGTGCCAGCAGAGAAGGGTCCTCGAGCTCCTACAATGAGCAGTTCTTC. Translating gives CASREGSSSSYNEQFF.

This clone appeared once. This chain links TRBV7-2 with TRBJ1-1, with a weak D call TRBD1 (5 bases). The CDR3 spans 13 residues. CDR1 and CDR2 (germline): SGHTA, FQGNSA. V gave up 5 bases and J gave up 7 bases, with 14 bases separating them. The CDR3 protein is CASSHLPGDEAFF. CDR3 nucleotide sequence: TGTGCCAGCAGCCACCTACCGGGGGATGAAGCTTTCTTT.

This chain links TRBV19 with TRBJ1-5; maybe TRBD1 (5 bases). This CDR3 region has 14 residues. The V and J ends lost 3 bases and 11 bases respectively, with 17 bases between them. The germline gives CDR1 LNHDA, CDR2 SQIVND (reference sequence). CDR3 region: CASSMGQRGLSQHF. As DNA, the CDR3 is TGTGCCAGTAGTATGGGGCAGAGGGGTTTATCCCAGCATTTT.

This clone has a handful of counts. CDR3 region: CAWSVTGYGYTF. Written as DNA, the CDR3 is TGTGCCTGGAGTGTAACAGGCTATGGCTACACCTTC. This chain uses TRBV30 with TRBJ1-2; tentatively, D is TRBD1 (5 bases). Trimming stripped 0 bases from V and 4 bases from J, with 6 bases between. The germline V gene has CDR1 GTSNPN and CDR2 SVGIG (reference sequence). The CDR3 spans 12 residues.

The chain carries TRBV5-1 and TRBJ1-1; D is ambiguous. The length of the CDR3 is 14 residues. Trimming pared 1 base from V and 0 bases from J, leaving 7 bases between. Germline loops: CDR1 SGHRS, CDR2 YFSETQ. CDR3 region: CASSLPGVNTEAFF. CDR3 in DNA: TGCGCCAGCAGCTTGCCGGGTGTGAACACTGAAGCTTTCTTT.